This is a list of T cell receptor beta chains from one sample in a study of cytomegalovirus exposure and HLA in healthy donors. Data came from immunoSEQ multiplex PCR; TCRdb stores just in-frame clones and leaves some out. The sample includes roughly 140,000 clones, roughly 62% of them seen just once. Sequencing was performed on PBMCs. The source is a man aged 55 to 70 in good health and CMV-seronegative. Both conserved end residues are part of each CDR3. The order of the fields is clone size, J gene, D gene, V gene, CDR3 DNA, CDR3 protein. A D gene is named only where the DNA matches it firmly. Clone size is given for some rows only: seen once, a few or many times, or a class if the clone is expanded.

NA	TRBJ2-7	TRBD2	TRBV5-6	TGTGCCAGCAGCTCCCAAGCGGGAGTCGGGGAGCAGTACTTC	CASSSQAGVGEQYF
NA	TRBJ2-1	NA	TRBV10-3	TGTGCCATCAGTGTTCAGGGGGTCCAGGGACTTGCGAGCTCCTACAATGAGCAGTTCTTC	CAISVQGVQGLASSYNEQFF
NA	TRBJ2-2	NA	TRBV28	TGTGCCAGCAGTTTCCACAAACCCACCGGGGAGCTGTTTTTT	CASSFHKPTGELFF
NA	TRBJ1-1	NA	TRBV28	TGTGCCAGCAGTTTATGGGTCACAGAGAACACTGAAGCTTTCTTT	CASSLWVTENTEAFF
once	TRBJ2-7	TRBD2	TRBV28	TGTGCCAGCAGCTCTAGCGGGGCGCAATACGAGCAGTACTTC	CASSSSGAQYEQYF
NA	TRBJ1-1	NA	TRBV21-1	TGTGCCAGCAGTCCGACAGCAGAAGCTTTCTTT	CASSPTAEAFF
NA	TRBJ1-2	TRBD1	TRBV7-8	TGTGCCAGCAGCTTAGGTGGGACAGGGTCGCATGGCTACACCTTC	CASSLGGTGSHGYTF
NA	TRBJ2-3	NA	TRBV9	TGTGCCAGCAGTGTGGGTTCCGGGGATACGCAGTATTTT	CASSVGSGDTQYF
NA	TRBJ2-7	TRBD1	TRBV10-3	TGTGCCATCAGATCCGGGACAGACTCCTACGAGCAGTACTTC	CAIRSGTDSYEQYF
NA	TRBJ1-2	TRBD1	TRBV5-6	TGTGCCAGCAGCGTACAGGGGGCCTATGGCTACACCTTC	CASSVQGAYGYTF
NA	TRBJ2-1	NA	TRBV9	TGTGCCAGCAGCGTCCGAGCGGAGCCCTACAATGAGCAGTTCTTC	CASSVRAEPYNEQFF
NA	TRBJ1-1	NA	TRBV4-1	TGCGCCAGCAGCCAAATGGATCAGGCGAACACTGAAGCTTTCTTT	CASSQMDQANTEAFF
NA	TRBJ1-5	NA	TRBV28	TGTGCCAGCAGTCACTTTTCCCACCGGGACTTTAATCATCCCCAGCATTTT	CASSHFSHRDFNHPQHF
NA	TRBJ1-4	TRBD1	TRBV6-6	TGTGCCAGCAGTCACGGGACAGTGTATGAAAAACTGTTTTTT	CASSHGTVYEKLFF
NA	TRBJ2-7	TRBD2	TRBV5-4	TGTGCCAGCAGCCAGCCCCGGGGGGGGCAAGCGGCCTACGAGCAGTACTTC	CASSQPRGGQAAYEQYF
NA	TRBJ1-2	NA	TRBV28	TGTGCCCACTCCGATCGGGAGGTTAGATATGGCTACACCTTC	CAHSDREVRYGYTF
once	TRBJ2-2	NA	TRBV4-2	TGTGCCAGCAGCCAAGGGAGCCCCGGGGAGCTGTTTTTT	CASSQGSPGELFF
few	TRBJ2-2	NA	TRBV27	TGTGCCAGCGGGAGAAACACCGGGGAGCTGTTTTTT	CASGRNTGELFF
NA	TRBJ1-2	TRBD1	TRBV7-2	TGTGCCAGCAGGCCGATGCAGGGGGCAATTAGAGATGGCTACACCTTC	CASRPMQGAIRDGYTF
NA	TRBJ2-7	TRBD1	TRBV29-1	TGCAGCGTTGGAGGCAGGGGGAATCACGAGCAGTACTTC	CSVGGRGNHEQYF
few	TRBJ2-3	TRBD1	TRBV9	TGTGCCAGCAGCGTAGATCAGGGGGCCGGGAATACGCAGTATTTT	CASSVDQGAGNTQYF
few	TRBJ2-7	TRBD1	TRBV6-5	TGTGCCAGCAGTCCGGACAGGGGGTTACCCTACGAGCAGTACTTC	CASSPDRGLPYEQYF
NA	TRBJ2-6	TRBD1	TRBV7-8	TGTGCCAGCAACTACTTCCCCCGGACAGGGGACCCCCGCCTCTCTGGGGCCAACGTCCTGACTTTC	CASNYFPRTGDPRLSGANVLTF
NA	TRBJ2-4	NA	TRBV5-1	TGCGCCAGCAGCTTGGACGGGGGTCGCCCTAGAATTCAGTACTTC	CASSLDGGRPRIQYF
NA	TRBJ2-7	TRBD1	TRBV11-2	TGTGCCAGCAGCTTAAGCCCCAGGACAGGGAACCCCTACGAGCAGTACTTC	CASSLSPRTGNPYEQYF
NA	TRBJ1-1	NA	TRBV4-2	TGTGCCAGCAGCCAAGAAAAGGGGTACACTGAAGCTTTCTTT	CASSQEKGYTEAFF
NA	TRBJ2-7	NA	TRBV9	TGTGCCAGCAGCGTAGCTACGATTGCTAGCTCCGAGCAGTACTTC	CASSVATIASSEQYF
NA	TRBJ2-2	TRBD1	TRBV5-4	TGTGCCACCCGATTGGACAGGGGAGACACCGGGGAGCTGTTTTTT	CATRLDRGDTGELFF
NA	TRBJ1-1	NA	TRBV6-5	TGTGCCAGCAGTTCCTGGAGGCAAGACACTGAAGCTTTCTTT	CASSSWRQDTEAFF
NA	TRBJ2-1	TRBD2	TRBV19	TGTGCCAGTGGGGAAGCGGGAGGTAGGGATGAGCAGTTCTTC	CASGEAGGRDEQFF
once	TRBJ2-7	TRBD1	TRBV27	TGTGCCAGCAGTTTAAGGGACAGAATCTACGAGCAGTACTTC	CASSLRDRIYEQYF
NA	TRBJ2-7	NA	TRBV29-1	TGCAGCGTTGGTGGAGGCAGGGGCTACGAGCAGTACTTC	CSVGGGRGYEQYF
few	TRBJ2-5	NA	TRBV7-2	TGTGCCAGCAGCTTAGTGTCGGGTCAAGAGACCCAGTACTTC	CASSLVSGQETQYF
NA	TRBJ1-5	NA	TRBV15	TGTGCCACCAGCAGAGACCAACGCGGGGGGACCTATCAGCCCCAGCATTTT	CATSRDQRGGTYQPQHF
NA	TRBJ1-2	NA	TRBV7-8	TGTGCCAGCAGCTTAGGGGAAACCATTGGGGGGGGCGGAGGCGGCTACACCTTC	CASSLGETIGGGGGGYTF
NA	TRBJ2-1	TRBD2	TRBV27	TGTGCCAGCAACACTGGGCGGGAGGGTAGGGATGAGCAGTTCTTC	CASNTGREGRDEQFF
NA	TRBJ2-7	TRBD1	TRBV5-1	TGCGCCAGCAGCTTGACCGTCCCGGGACAGACCTACGAGCAGTACTTC	CASSLTVPGQTYEQYF
few	TRBJ2-5	TRBD2	TRBV5-1	TGCGCCAGCAGCTGGGGACTAGCGGGAGTCGCCGGGGTTCGAGAGACCCAGTACTTC	CASSWGLAGVAGVRETQYF
few	TRBJ1-1	NA	TRBV5-1	TGCGCCAGCAGCTTGGCTTACACTGAAGCTTTCTTT	CASSLAYTEAFF
once	TRBJ2-1	TRBD1	TRBV19	TGTGCCAGTAGGCGCCAATCGGGACAGGGGACTGAGCAGTTCTTC	CASRRQSGQGTEQFF
NA	TRBJ1-2	NA	TRBV10-3	TGTGCCATCAGTGAGGGGGGGGTGGCTAACTATGGCTACACCTTC	CAISEGGVANYGYTF
NA	TRBJ2-7	NA	TRBV11-2	TGTGCCAGCAGCTTAGATTGGGGGGGCATCGAGCAGTACTTC	CASSLDWGGIEQYF
NA	TRBJ1-2	NA	TRBV6-5	TGTGCCAGCAGTTACTCCCGGCAGGGCTATGGCTACACCTTC	CASSYSRQGYGYTF
NA	TRBJ2-1	TRBD1	TRBV7-7	TGTGCCAGCAGCCTCACAGGGGTTGTACCCTTTAATGAGCAGTTCTTC	CASSLTGVVPFNEQFF
NA	TRBJ2-7	TRBD1	TRBV7-2	TGTGCCAGCAGCTTAGTGGACTTGCGGGACAGGGGCTACGAGCAGTACTTC	CASSLVDLRDRGYEQYF
once	TRBJ2-7	TRBD1	TRBV9	TGTGCCAGCAGCGTAACCGACAGGGGGGGCTACGAGCAGTACTTC	CASSVTDRGGYEQYF
NA	TRBJ2-1	NA	TRBV6-1	TGTGCCAGCAGTGAACAGGAACAGGTTCCTGAGCAGTTCTTC	CASSEQEQVPEQFF